The source of this T cell receptor beta chain is a study of blood T cell repertoires in COVID-19. Study as a whole: Sites across the United States, Italy and Spain contributed samples from acute and convalescent COVID-19. From T cells, B-cell-depleted T cells, or PBMCs came the material, which was cDNA or gDNA.

Authors' processing steps: The authors estimated nucleated cell counts from reference gene primer amplification. Libraries were prepared by immunoSEQ multiplex PCR; TCRdb keeps only in-frame clonotypes and omits some of them. Clone size and the V and J calls come from that table; the DNA yielded D and trimming. The sample yields about 61,000 clones, about 77% seen once. The CDR3 is made up of 15 amino acids. Germline V gene lookup returns CDR1 SGHNT and CDR2 YYREEE (reference sequence). V was trimmed by 0 bases and J by 2 bases, leaving 12 bases between them. The source material was peripheral blood. This TCR derives from a man older than 75 with active or convalescent COVID-19. The chain has TRBV5-4 and TRBJ2-7, with no clear D. CDR3 DNA: TGTGCCAGCAGCTTGGGCCTGCCAGGCGCCTACGAGCAGTACTTC. The encoded protein is CASSLGLPGAYEQYF.